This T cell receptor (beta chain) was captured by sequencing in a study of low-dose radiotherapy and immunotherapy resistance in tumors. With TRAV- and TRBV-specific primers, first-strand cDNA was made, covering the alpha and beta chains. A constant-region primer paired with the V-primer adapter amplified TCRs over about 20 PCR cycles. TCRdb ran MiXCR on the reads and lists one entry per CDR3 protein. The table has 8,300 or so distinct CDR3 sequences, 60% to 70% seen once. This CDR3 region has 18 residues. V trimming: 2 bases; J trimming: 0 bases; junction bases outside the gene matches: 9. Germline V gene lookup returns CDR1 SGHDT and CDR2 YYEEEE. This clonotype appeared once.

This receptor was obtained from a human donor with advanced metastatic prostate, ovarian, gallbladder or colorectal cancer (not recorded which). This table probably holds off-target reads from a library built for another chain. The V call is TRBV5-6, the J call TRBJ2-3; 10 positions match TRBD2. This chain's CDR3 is CASSFRLAGPLSTDTQYF. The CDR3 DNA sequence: TGTGCCAGCAGCTTCAGACTAGCGGGCCCTCTTAGCACAGATACGCAGTATTTT.